Listed below are T cell receptor beta chains from one sample, sequenced in a study of T cell responses to AZD1222 COVID-19 vaccine. TCRdb's table, derived via immunoSEQ multiplex PCR, lists solely in-frame clones and lacks some. Altogether around 110,000 clones are present, roughly 88% being singletons, with the ten largest covering approximately 10%. Material: peripheral blood, obtained on day 0 of AZD1222 vaccination. The receptors originated from an adult in good health. CDR3s include the opening cysteine and the closing phenylalanine or tryptophan. The order of the fields is CDR3 protein, CDR3 DNA, V gene, J gene, D gene, clone size. A D gene is named only where the DNA matches it firmly. Rows may omit the clone size; those that give it use once, few, many or a size class.

CASSVGGGQETQYF,TGTGCCAGCAGCGTAGGAGGGGGGCAAGAGACCCAGTACTTC,TRBV9,TRBJ2-5,NA,NA
CASSDSGSGYGYTF,TGTGCCAGCAGCGACAGCGGTTCGGGCTATGGCTACACCTTC,TRBV7-9,TRBJ1-2,NA,NA
CASSELGVRYF,TGTGCCAGCAGTGAACTGGGGGTTCGGTACTTC,TRBV2,TRBJ2-7,NA,once
CASSQFKRGHQPQHF,TGCGCCAGCAGCCAATTCAAGCGGGGCCATCAGCCCCAGCATTTT,TRBV4-1,TRBJ1-5,NA,NA
CASSSGLANYGYTF,TGTGCCAGCAGCTCGGGACTGGCTAACTATGGCTACACCTTC,TRBV5-5,TRBJ1-2,NA,NA
CASSLGQAGPYGYTF,TGTGCCAGCAGCTTAGGTCAGGCAGGCCCCTATGGCTACACCTTC,TRBV11-2,TRBJ1-2,NA,NA
CASSGRASNYGYTF,TGTGCCAGCAGTGGCAGGGCCTCTAACTATGGCTACACCTTC,TRBV2,TRBJ1-2,NA,NA
CASSLGLAGTDTQYF,TGTGCCAGCAGCTTAGGACTAGCGGGCACAGATACGCAGTATTTT,TRBV7-2,TRBJ2-3,TRBD2,NA
CASSLSYNEQFF,TGTGCCAGCAGTTTGAGCTACAATGAGCAGTTCTTC,TRBV28,TRBJ2-1,NA,NA
CASSEGRNTEAFF,TGTGCCAGCAGTGAAGGCCGGAACACTGAAGCTTTCTTT,TRBV2,TRBJ1-1,NA,NA
CASSILGQGYGYTF,TGTGCCAGTAGTATCCTGGGACAGGGCTATGGCTACACCTTC,TRBV19,TRBJ1-2,TRBD1,NA
CARGTRRDTQYF,TGTGCCAGAGGGACAAGGCGGGATACGCAGTATTTT,TRBV2,TRBJ2-3,NA,few
CASSQEGGGTAQFGYNEQFF,TGCGCCAGCAGCCAAGAAGGGGGAGGGACTGCACAGTTTGGTTACAATGAGCAGTTCTTC,TRBV4-1,TRBJ2-1,NA,NA
CASSVDMTGGGYTF,TGTGCCAGCAGCGTAGATATGACAGGGGGTGGCTACACCTTC,TRBV9,TRBJ1-2,TRBD1,NA
CASSHSLYEGGGDEQFF,TGCGCCAGCAGCCACTCTCTATACGAGGGCGGGGGCGATGAGCAGTTCTTC,TRBV4-3,TRBJ2-1,NA,NA
CASRSSGRINTGELFF,TGTGCCAGCAGATCTAGCGGGAGGATAAACACCGGGGAGCTGTTTTTT,TRBV11-2,TRBJ2-2,TRBD2,once
CASSLDNYEQYF,TGTGCCAGCAGCCTGGACAACTACGAGCAGTACTTC,TRBV9,TRBJ2-7,NA,NA
CASSRTSGSNEQFF,TGTGCCAGTAGCCGAACTAGCGGGAGCAATGAGCAGTTCTTC,TRBV19,TRBJ2-1,TRBD2,NA